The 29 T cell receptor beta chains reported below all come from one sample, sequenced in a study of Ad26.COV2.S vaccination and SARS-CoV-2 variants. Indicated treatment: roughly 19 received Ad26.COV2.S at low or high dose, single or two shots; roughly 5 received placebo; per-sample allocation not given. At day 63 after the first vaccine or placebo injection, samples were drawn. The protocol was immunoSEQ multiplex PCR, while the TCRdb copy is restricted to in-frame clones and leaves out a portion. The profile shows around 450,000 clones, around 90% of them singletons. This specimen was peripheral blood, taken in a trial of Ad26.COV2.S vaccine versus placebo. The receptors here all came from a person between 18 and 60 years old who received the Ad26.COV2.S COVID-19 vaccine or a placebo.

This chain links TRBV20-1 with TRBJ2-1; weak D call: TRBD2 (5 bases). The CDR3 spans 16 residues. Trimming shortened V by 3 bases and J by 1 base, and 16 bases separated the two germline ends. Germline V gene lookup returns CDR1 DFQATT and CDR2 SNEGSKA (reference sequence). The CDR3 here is CSASNGILASYNEQFF. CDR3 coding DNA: TGCAGTGCTAGTAACGGGATTCTAGCTTCCTACAATGAGCAGTTCTTC.

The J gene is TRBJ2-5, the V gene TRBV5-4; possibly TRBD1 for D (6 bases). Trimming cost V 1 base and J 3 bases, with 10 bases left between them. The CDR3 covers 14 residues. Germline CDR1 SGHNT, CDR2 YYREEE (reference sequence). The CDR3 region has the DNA TGTGCCAGCAGCTTGAAACAGGGAAAAGAGACCCAGTACTTC. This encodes CASSLKQGKETQYF.

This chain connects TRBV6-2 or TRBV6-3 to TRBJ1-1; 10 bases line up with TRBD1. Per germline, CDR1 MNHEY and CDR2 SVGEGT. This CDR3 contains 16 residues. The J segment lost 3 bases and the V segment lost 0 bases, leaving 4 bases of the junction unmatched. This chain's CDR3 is CASSYSLGTGDTEAFF. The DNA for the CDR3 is TGTGCCAGCAGTTACTCACTCGGGACAGGGGACACTGAAGCTTTCTTT.

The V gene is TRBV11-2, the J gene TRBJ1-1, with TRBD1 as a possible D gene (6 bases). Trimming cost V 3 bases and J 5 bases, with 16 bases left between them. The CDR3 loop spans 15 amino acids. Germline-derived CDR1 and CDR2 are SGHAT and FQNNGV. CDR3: CASSFRGGRGTEAFF. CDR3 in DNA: TGTGCCAGCAGCTTTAGGGGGGGTCGGGGAACTGAAGCTTTCTTT.

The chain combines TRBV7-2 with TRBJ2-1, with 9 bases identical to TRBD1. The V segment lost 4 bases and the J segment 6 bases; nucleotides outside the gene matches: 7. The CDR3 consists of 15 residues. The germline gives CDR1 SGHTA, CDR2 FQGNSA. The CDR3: CASSSGTGWSNEQFF. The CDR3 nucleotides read TGTGCCAGCAGCTCCGGGACAGGGTGGAGCAATGAGCAGTTCTTC.

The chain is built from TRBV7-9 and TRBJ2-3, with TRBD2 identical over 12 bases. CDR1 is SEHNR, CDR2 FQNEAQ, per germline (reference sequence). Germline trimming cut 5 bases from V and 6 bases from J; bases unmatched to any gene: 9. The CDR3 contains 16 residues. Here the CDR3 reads CASSNFKTSGSDTQYF. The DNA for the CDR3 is TGTGCCAGCAGCAACTTTAAGACTAGCGGGAGTGATACGCAGTATTTT. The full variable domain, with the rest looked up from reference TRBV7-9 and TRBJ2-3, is DTGVSQNPRHKITKRGQNVTFRCDPISEHNRLYWYRQTLGQGPEFLTYFQNEAQLEKSRLLSDRFSAERPKGSFSTLEIQRTEQGDSAMYLCASSNFKTSGSDTQYFGPGTRLTVL.

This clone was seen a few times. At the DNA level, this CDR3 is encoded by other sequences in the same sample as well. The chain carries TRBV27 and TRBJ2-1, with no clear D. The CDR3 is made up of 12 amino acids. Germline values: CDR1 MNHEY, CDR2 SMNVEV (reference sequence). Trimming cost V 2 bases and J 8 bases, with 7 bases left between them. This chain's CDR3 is CASSLIGDEQFF. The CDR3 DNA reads TGTGCCAGCAGTTTAATTGGAGATGAGCAGTTCTTC.

CDR3 region: CASSLGTSGSNYEQYF. CDR3 coding DNA: TGTGCCAGCAGTCTGGGGACTAGCGGATCGAACTACGAGCAGTACTTC. The chain is built from TRBV27 and TRBJ2-7, with 11 bases that match TRBD2. There are 16 residues in the CDR3. CDR1 and CDR2 (germline): MNHEY, SMNVEV (reference sequence). V dropped 5 bases and J dropped 3; count of bases not matched to a gene: 9.

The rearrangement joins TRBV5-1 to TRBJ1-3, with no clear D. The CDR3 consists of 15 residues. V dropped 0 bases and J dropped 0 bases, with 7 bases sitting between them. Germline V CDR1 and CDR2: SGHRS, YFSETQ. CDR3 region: CASSLAGLSGNTIYF. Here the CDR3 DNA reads TGCGCCAGCAGCTTGGCTGGGCTCTCTGGAAACACCATATATTTT.

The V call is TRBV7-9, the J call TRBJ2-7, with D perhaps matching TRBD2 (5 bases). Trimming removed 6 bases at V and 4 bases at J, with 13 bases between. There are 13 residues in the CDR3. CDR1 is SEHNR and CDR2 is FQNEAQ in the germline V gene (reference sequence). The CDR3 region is CASSWELGYEQYF. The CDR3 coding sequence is TGTGCCAGCAGTTGGGAGTTGGGTTACGAGCAGTACTTC.

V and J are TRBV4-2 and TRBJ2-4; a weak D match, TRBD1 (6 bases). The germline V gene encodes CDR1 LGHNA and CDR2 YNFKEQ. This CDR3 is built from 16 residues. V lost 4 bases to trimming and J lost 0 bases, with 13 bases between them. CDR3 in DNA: TGTGCCAGCAGCCTCCCTTTGGGGGCAGCCAAAAACATTCAGTACTTC. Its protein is CASSLPLGAAKNIQYF.

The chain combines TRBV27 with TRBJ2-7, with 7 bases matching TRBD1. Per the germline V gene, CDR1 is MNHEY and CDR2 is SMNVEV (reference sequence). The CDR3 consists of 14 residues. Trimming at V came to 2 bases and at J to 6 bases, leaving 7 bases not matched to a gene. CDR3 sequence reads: CASSLTRGMGEQYF. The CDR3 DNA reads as TGTGCCAGCAGTTTAACCAGGGGGATGGGCGAGCAGTACTTC.

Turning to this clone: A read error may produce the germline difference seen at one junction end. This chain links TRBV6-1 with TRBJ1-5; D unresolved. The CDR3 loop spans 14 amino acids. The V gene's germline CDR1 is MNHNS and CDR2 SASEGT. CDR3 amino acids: CASREVGFRQPQHF. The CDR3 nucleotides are TGTGCCAGCAGGGAAGTGGGGTTCAGGCAGCCCCAGCATTTT.

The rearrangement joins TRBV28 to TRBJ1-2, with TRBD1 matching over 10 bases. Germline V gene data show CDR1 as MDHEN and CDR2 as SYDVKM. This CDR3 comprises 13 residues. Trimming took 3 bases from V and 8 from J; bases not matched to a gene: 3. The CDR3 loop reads CASSFGQGVGYTF. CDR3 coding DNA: TGTGCCAGCAGTTTCGGACAGGGGGTGGGCTACACCTTC.

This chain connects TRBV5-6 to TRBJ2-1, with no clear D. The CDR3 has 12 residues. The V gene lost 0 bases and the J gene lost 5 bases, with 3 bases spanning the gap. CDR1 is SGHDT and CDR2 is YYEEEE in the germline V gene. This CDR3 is CASSLAHNEQFF. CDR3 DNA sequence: TGTGCCAGCAGCTTGGCGCACAATGAGCAGTTCTTC.

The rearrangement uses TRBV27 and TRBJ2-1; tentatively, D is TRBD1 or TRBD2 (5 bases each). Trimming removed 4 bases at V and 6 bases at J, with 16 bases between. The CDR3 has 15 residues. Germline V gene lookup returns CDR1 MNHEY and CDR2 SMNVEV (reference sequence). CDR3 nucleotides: TGTGCCAGCAGTTACCGGGACCAGCAAATCAATGAGCAGTTCTTC. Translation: CASSYRDQQINEQFF.

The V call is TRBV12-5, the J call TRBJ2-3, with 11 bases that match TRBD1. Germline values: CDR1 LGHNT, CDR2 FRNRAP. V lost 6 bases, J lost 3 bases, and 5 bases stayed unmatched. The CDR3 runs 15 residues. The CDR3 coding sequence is TGTGCTAGTGGCCCAGGGACAGGGGGAACAGATACGCAGTATTTT. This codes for CASGPGTGGTDTQYF. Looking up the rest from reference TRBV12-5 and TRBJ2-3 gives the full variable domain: DARVTQTPRHKVTEMGQEVTMRCQPILGHNTVFWYRQTMMQGLELLAYFRNRAPLDDSGMPKDRFSAEMPDATLATLKIQPSEPRDSAVYFCASGPGTGGTDTQYFGPGTRLTVL.

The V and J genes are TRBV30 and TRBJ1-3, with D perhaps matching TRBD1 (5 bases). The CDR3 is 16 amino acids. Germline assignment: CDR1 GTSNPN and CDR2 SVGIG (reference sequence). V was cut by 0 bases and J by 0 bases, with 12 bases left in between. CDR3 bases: TGTGCCTGGAGTGTCCCGGGGCCGAGCTCTGGAAACACCATATATTTT. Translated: CAWSVPGPSSGNTIYF.

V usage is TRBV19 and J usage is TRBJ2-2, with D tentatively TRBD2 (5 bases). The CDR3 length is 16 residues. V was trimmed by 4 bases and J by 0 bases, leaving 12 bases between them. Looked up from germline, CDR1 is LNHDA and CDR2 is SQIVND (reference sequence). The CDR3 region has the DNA TGTGCCAGTAGTAGAGGGAGCTGGCCGAACACCGGGGAGCTGTTTTTT. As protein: CASSRGSWPNTGELFF.

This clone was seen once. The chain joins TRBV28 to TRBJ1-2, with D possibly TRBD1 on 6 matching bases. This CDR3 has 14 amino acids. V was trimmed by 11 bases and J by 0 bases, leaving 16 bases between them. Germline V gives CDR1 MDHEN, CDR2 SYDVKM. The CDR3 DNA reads TGTGCCGTCCGCACAGGGCAAGCTAACTATGGCTACACCTTC. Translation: CAVRTGQANYGYTF.

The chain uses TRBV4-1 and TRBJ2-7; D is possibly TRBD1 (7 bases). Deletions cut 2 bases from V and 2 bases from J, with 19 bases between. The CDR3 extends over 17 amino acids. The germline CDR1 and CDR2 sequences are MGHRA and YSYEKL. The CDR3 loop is CASSQYRGQGDPYEQYF. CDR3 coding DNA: TGCGCCAGCAGCCAATACCGGGGGCAGGGGGATCCCTACGAGCAGTACTTC.

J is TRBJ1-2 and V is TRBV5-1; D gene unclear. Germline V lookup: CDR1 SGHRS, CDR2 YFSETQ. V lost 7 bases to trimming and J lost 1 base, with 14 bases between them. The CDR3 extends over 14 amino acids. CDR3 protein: CASPEIRDNYGYTF. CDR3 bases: TGCGCCAGCCCTGAAATCCGGGATAACTATGGCTACACCTTC.

CDR3 protein: CASSLVGGRHTEAFF. DNA for the CDR3: TGCGCCAGCAGCTTGGTTGGGGGGCGTCACACTGAAGCTTTCTTT. This rearrangement joins TRBV5-1 to TRBJ1-1; a weak D match, TRBD1 (6 bases). The CDR3 is made up of 15 amino acids. The germline CDR1 and CDR2 sequences are SGHRS and YFSETQ. Deletions cut 0 bases from V and 3 bases from J, with 12 bases between.

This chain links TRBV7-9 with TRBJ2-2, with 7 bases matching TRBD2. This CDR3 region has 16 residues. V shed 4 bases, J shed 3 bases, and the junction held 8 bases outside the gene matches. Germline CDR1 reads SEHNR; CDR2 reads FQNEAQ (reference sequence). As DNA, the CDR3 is TGTGCCAGCAGCTCTAAAACTAGCGCCTACACCGGGGAGCTGTTTTTT. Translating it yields CASSSKTSAYTGELFF. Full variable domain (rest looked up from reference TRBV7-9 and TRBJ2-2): DTGVSQNPRHKITKRGQNVTFRCDPISEHNRLYWYRQTLGQGPEFLTYFQNEAQLEKSRLLSDRFSAERPKGSFSTLEIQRTEQGDSAMYLCASSSKTSAYTGELFFGEGSRLTVL.

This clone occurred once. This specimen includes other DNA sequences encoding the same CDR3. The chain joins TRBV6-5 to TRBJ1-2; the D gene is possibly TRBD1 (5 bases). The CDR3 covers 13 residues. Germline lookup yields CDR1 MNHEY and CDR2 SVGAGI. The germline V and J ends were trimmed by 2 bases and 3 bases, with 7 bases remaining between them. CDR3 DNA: TGTGCCAGCAGTTACGGGGGTGACTATGGCTACACCTTC. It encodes CASSYGGDYGYTF.

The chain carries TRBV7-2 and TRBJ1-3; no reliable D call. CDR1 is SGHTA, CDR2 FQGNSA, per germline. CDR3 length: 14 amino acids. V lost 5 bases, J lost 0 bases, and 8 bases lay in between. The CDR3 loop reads CASSPDLSGNTIYF. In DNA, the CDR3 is TGTGCCAGCAGCCCTGATCTCTCTGGAAACACCATATATTTT.

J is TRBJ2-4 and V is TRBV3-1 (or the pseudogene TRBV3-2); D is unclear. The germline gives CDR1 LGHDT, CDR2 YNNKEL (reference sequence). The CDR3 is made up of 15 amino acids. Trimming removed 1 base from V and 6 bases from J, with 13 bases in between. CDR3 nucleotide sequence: TGTGCCAGCAGCCAAGGCGTAAGAGAGACAAACATTCAGTACTTC. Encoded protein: CASSQGVRETNIQYF.

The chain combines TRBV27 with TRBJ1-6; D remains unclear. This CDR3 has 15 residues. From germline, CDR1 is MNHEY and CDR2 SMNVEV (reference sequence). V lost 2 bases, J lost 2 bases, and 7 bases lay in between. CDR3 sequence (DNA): TGTGCCAGCAGTTTAGAAGTCCCCTATAATTCACCCCTCCACTTT. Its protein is CASSLEVPYNSPLHF.

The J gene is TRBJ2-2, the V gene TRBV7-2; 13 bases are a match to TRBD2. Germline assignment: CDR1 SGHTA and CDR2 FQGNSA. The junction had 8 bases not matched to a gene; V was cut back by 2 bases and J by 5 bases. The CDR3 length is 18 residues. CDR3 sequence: CASSLPTSGRARTGELFF. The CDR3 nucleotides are TGTGCCAGCAGCTTACCCACTAGCGGGAGGGCCCGGACCGGGGAGCTGTTTTTT.